Sequencing of this T cell receptor (beta chain) was carried out in a study of T cell repertoires in cytomegalovirus infection. As for the study in general: An indication of both CMV infection and matching HLA type came from public TCR beta signatures.

The study, taken as a whole, reports: Dominating the ex vivo response were TCR beta clonotypes that were CMV-specific and HLA-C-restricted. Of the TCR beta families, the public ones yielded a cumulative frequency that identified carriers of CMV plus the relevant HLA.

This clonotype was counted at least ten times. Antigen: not known. TCRdb recomputed calls from the reads with MiXCR, one row per CDR3 protein. The sample gives around 320,000 distinct CDR3 sequences, over 7.5% of which show up once; roughly 4% is in the top ten. Germline V gene data show CDR1 as SNHLY and CDR2 as FYNNEI. Trimming left V 7 bases short and J 1 base short, with 13 bases between. This CDR3 has 14 residues. The TCR was taken from a human donor in good health (CMV status not recorded). Some clones in this sample may be carry-over from other donors' samples. The sequencing input was PBMCs. The genes are TRBV2 and TRBJ1-2; D gene unclear. The CDR3 sequence is CASTLRSINYGYTF. Written as DNA, the CDR3 is TGTGCCAGCACCCTGAGGTCCATTAACTATGGCTACACCTTC. Full variable domain (missing parts from reference TRBV2 and TRBJ1-2): EPEVTQTPSHQVTQMGQEVILRCVPISNHLYFYWYRQILGQKVEFLVSFYNNEISEKSEIFDDQFSVERPDGSNFTLKIRSTKLEDSAMYFCASTLRSINYGYTFGSGTRLTVV.